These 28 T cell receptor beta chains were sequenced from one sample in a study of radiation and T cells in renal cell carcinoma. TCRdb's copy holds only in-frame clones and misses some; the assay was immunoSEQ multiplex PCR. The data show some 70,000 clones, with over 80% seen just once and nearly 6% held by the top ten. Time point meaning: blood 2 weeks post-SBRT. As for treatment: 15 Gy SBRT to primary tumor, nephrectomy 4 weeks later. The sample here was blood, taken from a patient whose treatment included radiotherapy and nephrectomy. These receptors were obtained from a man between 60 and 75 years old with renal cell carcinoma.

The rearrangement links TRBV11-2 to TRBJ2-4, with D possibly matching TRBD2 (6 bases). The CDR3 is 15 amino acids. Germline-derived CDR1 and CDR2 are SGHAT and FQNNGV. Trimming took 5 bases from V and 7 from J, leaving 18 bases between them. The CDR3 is CASSKGWRAGNIQYF. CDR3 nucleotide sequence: TGTGCCAGCAGCAAAGGGTGGAGGGCCGGGAACATTCAGTACTTC.

The CDR3 loop reads CASSRYNEQFF. CDR3 DNA: TGTGCCAGCAGTCGGTACAATGAGCAGTTCTTC. This chain links TRBV27 with TRBJ2-1; D call uncertain. The CDR3 runs to 11 residues. The germline gives CDR1 MNHEY, CDR2 SMNVEV (reference sequence). V lost 5 bases, J lost 4 bases, and 3 bases lay in between.

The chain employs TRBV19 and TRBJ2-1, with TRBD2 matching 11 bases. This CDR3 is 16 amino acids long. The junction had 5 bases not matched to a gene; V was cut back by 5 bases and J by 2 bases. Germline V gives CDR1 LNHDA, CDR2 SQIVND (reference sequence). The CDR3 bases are TGTGCCAGTAGTTTCACTAGCGGGGGCACCTACAATGAGCAGTTCTTC. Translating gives CASSFTSGGTYNEQFF.

For the CDR3, the DNA is TGCGCCAGCAGCCCTTTGGGACAGGGGACCTACGACACCATATATTTT. Its protein product is CASSPLGQGTYDTIYF. The rearrangement links TRBV5-1 to TRBJ1-3; 10 nucleotides align to TRBD1. There are 16 residues in the CDR3. Looked up from germline, CDR1 is SGHRS and CDR2 is YFSETQ. The J segment lost 8 bases and the V segment lost 4 bases, leaving 12 bases of the junction unmatched.

The CDR3 protein is CASSEGDRPGNTEAFF. Written as DNA, the CDR3 is TGCGCCAGCAGTGAGGGGGACAGGCCGGGGAACACTGAAGCTTTCTTT. This sequence joins TRBV10-1 and TRBJ1-1; 8 bases are shared with TRBD1. From germline, CDR1 is WNHNN and CDR2 SYGVQD (reference sequence). V trimming: 2 bases; J trimming: 1 base; junction bases outside the gene matches: 6. The CDR3 contains 16 residues.

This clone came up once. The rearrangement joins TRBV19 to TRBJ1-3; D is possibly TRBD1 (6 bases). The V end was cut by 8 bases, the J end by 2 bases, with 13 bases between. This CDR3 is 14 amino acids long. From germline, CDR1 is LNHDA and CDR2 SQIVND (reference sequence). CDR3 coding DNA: TGTGCCAGTTCCGGGGGGCAGGCTGGAAACACCATATATTTT. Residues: CASSGGQAGNTIYF.

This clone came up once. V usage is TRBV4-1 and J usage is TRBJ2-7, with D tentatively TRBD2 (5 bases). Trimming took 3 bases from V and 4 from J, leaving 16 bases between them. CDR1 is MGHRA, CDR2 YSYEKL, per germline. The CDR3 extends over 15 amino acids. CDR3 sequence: CASSHPWRGIYEQYF. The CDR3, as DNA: TGCGCCAGCAGCCACCCGTGGAGAGGGATATACGAGCAGTACTTC.

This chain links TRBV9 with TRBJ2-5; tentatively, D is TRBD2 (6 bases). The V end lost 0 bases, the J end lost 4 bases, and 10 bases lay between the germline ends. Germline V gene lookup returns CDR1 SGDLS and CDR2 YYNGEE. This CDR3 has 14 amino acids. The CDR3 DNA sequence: TGTGCCAGCAGCGTAGGGGTGGGAGGAGAGACCCAGTACTTC. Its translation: CASSVGVGGETQYF.

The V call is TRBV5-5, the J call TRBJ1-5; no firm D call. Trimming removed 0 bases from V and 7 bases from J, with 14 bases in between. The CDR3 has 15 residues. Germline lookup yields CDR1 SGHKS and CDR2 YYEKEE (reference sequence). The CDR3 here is CASSLDPRSGQPQHF. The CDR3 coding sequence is TGTGCCAGCAGCTTGGACCCACGCTCGGGACAGCCCCAGCATTTT. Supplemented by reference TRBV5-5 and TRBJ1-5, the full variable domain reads DAGVTQSPTHLIKTRGQQVTLRCSPISGHKSVSWYQQVLGQGPQFIFQYYEKEERGRGNFPDRFSARQFPNYSSELNVNALLLGDSALYLCASSLDPRSGQPQHFGDGTRLSIL.

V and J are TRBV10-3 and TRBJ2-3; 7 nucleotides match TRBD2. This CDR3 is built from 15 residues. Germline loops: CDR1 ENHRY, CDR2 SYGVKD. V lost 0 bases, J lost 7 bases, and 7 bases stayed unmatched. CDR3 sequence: CAISESPPGLHTQYF. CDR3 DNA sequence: TGTGCCATCAGTGAGTCGCCGCCGGGACTACATACGCAGTATTTT.

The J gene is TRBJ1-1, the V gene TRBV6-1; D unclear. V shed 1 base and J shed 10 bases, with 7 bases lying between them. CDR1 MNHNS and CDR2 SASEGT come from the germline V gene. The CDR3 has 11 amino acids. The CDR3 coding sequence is TGTGCCAGCAGTGAAGGGTTAAGAGCTTTCTTT. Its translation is CASSEGLRAFF.

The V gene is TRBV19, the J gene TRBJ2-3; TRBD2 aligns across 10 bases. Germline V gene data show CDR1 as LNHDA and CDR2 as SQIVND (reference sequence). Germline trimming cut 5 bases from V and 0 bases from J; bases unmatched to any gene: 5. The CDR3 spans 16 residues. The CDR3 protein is CASSPTSGISTDTQYF. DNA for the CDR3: TGTGCCAGTAGTCCCACTAGCGGGATCAGCACAGATACGCAGTATTTT. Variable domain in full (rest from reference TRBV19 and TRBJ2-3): DGGITQSPKYLFRKEGQNVTLSCEQNLNHDAMYWYRQDPGQGLRLIYYSQIVNDFQKGDIAEGYSVSREKKESFPLTVTSAQKNPTAFYLCASSPTSGISTDTQYFGPGTRLTVL.

The DNA of the CDR3 is TGTGCCAGCAGCGACATAGCCTACGAGCAGTACTTC. Its protein product is CASSDIAYEQYF. The J gene is TRBJ2-7, the V gene TRBV28; D not certain. With 6 bases removed from V and 2 bases from J, the gap between germline ends came to 8 bases. The V gene's germline CDR1 is MDHEN and CDR2 SYDVKM. The CDR3 loop spans 12 amino acids.

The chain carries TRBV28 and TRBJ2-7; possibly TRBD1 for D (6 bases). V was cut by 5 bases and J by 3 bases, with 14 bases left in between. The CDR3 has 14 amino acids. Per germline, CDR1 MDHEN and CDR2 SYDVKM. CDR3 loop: CASSRGGPLYEQYF. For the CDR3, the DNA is TGTGCCAGCAGTCGAGGGGGACCCCTCTACGAGCAGTACTTC.

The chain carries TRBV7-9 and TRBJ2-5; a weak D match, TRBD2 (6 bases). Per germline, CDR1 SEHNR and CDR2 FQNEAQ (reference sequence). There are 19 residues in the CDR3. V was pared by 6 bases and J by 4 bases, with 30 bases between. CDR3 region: CASRSGTQNSPGDLETQYF. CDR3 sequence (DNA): TGTGCCAGCAGATCCGGGACTCAAAATTCTCCGGGGGATCTAGAGACCCAGTACTTC.

The CDR3 DNA is TGCGCCAGCAGCTTGTTCCGGGGAACCCACGAGCAGTACTTC. Translation gives CASSLFRGTHEQYF. The rearrangement uses TRBV5-1 and TRBJ2-7, with D possibly matching TRBD2 (5 bases). Germline CDR1 and CDR2: SGHRS and YFSETQ. V shed 1 base and J shed 5 bases, with 13 bases lying between them. CDR3 length: 14 amino acids.

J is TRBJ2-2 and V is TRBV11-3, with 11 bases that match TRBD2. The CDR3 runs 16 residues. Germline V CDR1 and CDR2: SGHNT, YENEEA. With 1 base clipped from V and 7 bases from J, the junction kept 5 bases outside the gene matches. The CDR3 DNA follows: TGTGCCAGCAGCTTAGTACTAGCGGGAGCTGGCGGGGAGCTGTTTTTT. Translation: CASSLVLAGAGGELFF.

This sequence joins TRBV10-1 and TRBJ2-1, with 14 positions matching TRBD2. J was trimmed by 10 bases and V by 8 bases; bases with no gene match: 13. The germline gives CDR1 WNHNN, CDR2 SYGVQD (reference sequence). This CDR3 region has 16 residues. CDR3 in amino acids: CASDSGLAGGEGEQFF. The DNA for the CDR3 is TGCGCCAGCGACTCCGGACTAGCGGGAGGAGAGGGAGAGCAGTTCTTC.

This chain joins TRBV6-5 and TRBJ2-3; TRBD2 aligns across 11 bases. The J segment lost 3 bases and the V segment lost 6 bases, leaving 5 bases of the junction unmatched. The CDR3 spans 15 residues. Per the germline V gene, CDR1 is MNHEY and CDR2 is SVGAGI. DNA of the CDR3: TGTGCCAGCAGATCCTTAGCGGGAGGGACAGATACGCAGTATTTT. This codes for CASRSLAGGTDTQYF.

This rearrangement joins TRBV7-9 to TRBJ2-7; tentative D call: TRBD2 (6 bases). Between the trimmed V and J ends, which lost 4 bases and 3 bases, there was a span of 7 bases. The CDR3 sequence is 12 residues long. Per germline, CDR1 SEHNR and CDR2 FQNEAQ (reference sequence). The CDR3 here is CASSYGGYEQYF. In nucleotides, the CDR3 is TGTGCCAGCAGCTACGGGGGCTACGAGCAGTACTTC.

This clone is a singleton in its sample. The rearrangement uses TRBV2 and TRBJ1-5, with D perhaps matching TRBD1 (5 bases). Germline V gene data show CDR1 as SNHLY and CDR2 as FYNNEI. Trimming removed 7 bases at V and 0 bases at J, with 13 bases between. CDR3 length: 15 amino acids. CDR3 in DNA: TGTGCCAGCACTTCAGAAGGGGATAGCAATCAGCCCCAGCATTTT. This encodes CASTSEGDSNQPQHF.

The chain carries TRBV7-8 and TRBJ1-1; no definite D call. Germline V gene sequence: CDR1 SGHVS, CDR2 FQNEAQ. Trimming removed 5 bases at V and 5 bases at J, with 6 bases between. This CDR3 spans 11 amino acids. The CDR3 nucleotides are TGTGCCAGCAGCCGGCGAACTGAAGCTTTCTTT. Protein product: CASSRRTEAFF. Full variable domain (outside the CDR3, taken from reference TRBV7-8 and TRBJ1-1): GAGVSQSPRYKVAKRGQDVALRCDPISGHVSLFWYQQALGQGPEFLTYFQNEAQLDKSGLPSDRFFAERPEGSVSTLKIQRTQQEDSAVYLCASSRRTEAFFGQGTRLTVV.

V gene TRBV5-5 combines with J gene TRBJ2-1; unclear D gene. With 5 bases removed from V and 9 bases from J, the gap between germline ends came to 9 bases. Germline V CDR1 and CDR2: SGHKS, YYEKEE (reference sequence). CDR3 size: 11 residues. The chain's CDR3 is CASRSHGEQFF. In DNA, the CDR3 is TGTGCCAGCAGATCGCACGGTGAGCAGTTCTTC.

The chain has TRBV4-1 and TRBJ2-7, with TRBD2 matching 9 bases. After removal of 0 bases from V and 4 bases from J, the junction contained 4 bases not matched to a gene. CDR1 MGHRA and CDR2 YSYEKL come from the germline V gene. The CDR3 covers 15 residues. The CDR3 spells CASSQEGLAGYEQYF. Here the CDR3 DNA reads TGCGCCAGCAGCCAAGAGGGGCTAGCGGGATACGAGCAGTACTTC.

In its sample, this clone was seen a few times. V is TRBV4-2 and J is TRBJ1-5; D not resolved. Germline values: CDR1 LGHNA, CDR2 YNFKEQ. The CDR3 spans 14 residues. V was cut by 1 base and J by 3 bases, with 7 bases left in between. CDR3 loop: CASSQGRANQPQHF. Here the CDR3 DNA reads TGTGCCAGCAGCCAAGGCCGAGCCAATCAGCCCCAGCATTTT.

The CDR3 bases are TGTGCCTGGAACCCTGGGGCCAACGTCCTGACTTTC. It is translated as CAWNPGANVLTF. V is TRBV30 and J is TRBJ2-6; D not resolved. This CDR3 has 12 amino acids. Germline CDR1 is GTSNPN and CDR2 is SVGIG (reference sequence). V lost 4 bases and J lost 2, with 3 bases in between.

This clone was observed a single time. In DNA, the CDR3 is TGCGCCAGCAGCTTGGTGGCAGGGGGCCCCTACGAGCAGTACTTC. Encoded protein: CASSLVAGGPYEQYF. This sequence joins TRBV5-1 and TRBJ2-7, with 8 bases identical to TRBD1. This CDR3 contains 15 residues. CDR1 is SGHRS, CDR2 YFSETQ, per germline. J lost 2 bases, V lost 0 bases, and 4 bases had no gene match. The full variable domain, its missing parts supplied by reference TRBV5-1 and TRBJ2-7, is KAGVTQTPRYLIKTRGQQVTLSCSPISGHRSVSWYQQTPGQGLQFLFEYFSETQRNKGNFPGRFSGRQFSNSRSEMNVSTLELGDSALYLCASSLVAGGPYEQYFGPGTRLTVT.

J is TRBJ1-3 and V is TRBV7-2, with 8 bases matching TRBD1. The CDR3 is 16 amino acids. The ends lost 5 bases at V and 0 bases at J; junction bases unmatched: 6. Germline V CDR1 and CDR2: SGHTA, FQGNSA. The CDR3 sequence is CASSPWGQVSGNTIYF. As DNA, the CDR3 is TGTGCCAGCAGCCCCTGGGGACAGGTCTCTGGAAACACCATATATTTT.